The rows below give T cell receptor beta chains drawn from one sample of a study of response to subunit inactivated influenza vaccine. Using its own MiXCR run on the RT-PCR reads, TCRdb lists one record per CDR3 protein. The sample lists about 160,000 distinct CDR3 sequences; approximately 11% were seen once. The sample was non-naive T cells sorted from PBMCs, taken 45 days after vaccination. The receptors here all came from a man aged 45-60 years who received an inactivated influenza vaccine. CDR3s include the opening cysteine and the closing phenylalanine or tryptophan. D genes are given only for firm matches. The size of a clone is reported for some rows only, either as once, few or many, or as a class for expanded clones.

clone size | J gene | V gene | D gene | CDR3 protein | CDR3 DNA
NA | TRBJ2-1 | TRBV7-2 | NA | CASSQRAGASNEQFF | TGTGCCAGCAGCCAGAGGGCAGGGGCCAGCAATGAGCAGTTCTTC
NA | TRBJ2-7 | TRBV6-6 | TRBD1 | CASDRGQGLEQYF | TGTGCCAGCGACCGGGGACAGGGCCTCGAGCAGTACTTC
many | TRBJ2-7 | TRBV7-8 | NA | CASTGTRSYEQYF | TGTGCCAGCACTGGCACCCGTTCCTACGAGCAGTACTTC
few | TRBJ2-3 | TRBV29-1 | NA | CSVDGLGNQPSTDTQYF | TGCAGCGTCGACGGGTTGGGGAACCAGCCTAGCACAGATACGCAGTATTTT
few | TRBJ1-2 | TRBV29-1 | NA | CSARSTGGYTF | TGCAGCGCTCGCTCCACAGGTGGCTACACCTTC
few | TRBJ2-3 | TRBV5-1 | NA | CASSPNLDTQYF | TGCGCCAGCAGCCCCAATTTAGATACGCAGTATTTT
many | TRBJ2-1 | TRBV4-2 | TRBD2 | CASSQYSGRAINEQFF | TGTGCCAGCAGCCAATATAGCGGGAGGGCCATCAATGAGCAGTTCTTC
many | TRBJ2-1 | TRBV29-1 | NA | CSFGGETGRAYNEQFF | TGCAGTTTTGGGGGGGAGACAGGGCGGGCATACAATGAGCAGTTCTTC
many | TRBJ2-3 | TRBV5-1 | NA | CASSSGSGTRDTQYF | TGCGCCAGCAGCTCCGGTAGCGGAACCAGGGATACGCAGTATTTT
NA | TRBJ2-1 | TRBV6-2/TRBV6-3 | NA | CASSWPNEQFF | TGTGCCAGCAGTTGGCCTAATGAGCAGTTCTTC
NA | TRBJ1-2 | TRBV20-1 | NA | CSAQISGLDYGYTF | TGCAGTGCCCAAATAAGCGGTCTGGACTATGGCTACACCTTC
NA | TRBJ2-5 | TRBV6-5 | NA | CASSYQFGGGETQYF | TGTGCCAGCAGTTACCAGTTTGGGGGCGGAGAGACCCAGTACTTC
many | TRBJ2-5 | TRBV2 | NA | CASSHRESETQYF | TGTGCCAGCAGTCACCGGGAATCAGAGACCCAGTACTTC
many | TRBJ2-1 | TRBV4-1 | NA | CASSQGPSSYNEQFF | TGCGCCAGCAGCCAAGGACCGAGCTCCTACAATGAGCAGTTCTTC
few | TRBJ1-1 | TRBV21-1 | NA | CASSTGGYTEAFF | TGTGCCAGCAGCACAGGGGGCTACACTGAAGCTTTCTTT
NA | TRBJ2-7 | TRBV7-9 | NA | CASSALGPYEQYF | TGTGCCAGCAGCGCACTCGGCCCCTACGAGCAGTACTTC
NA | TRBJ1-6 | TRBV7-2 | TRBD1 | CASSAGQGGSPLHF | TGTGCCAGCAGCGCGGGACAGGGAGGTTCACCCCTCCACTTT
NA | TRBJ2-5 | TRBV5-6 | NA | CASSLVERLWETQYF | TGTGCCAGCAGCTTGGTGGAGAGGCTATGGGAGACCCAGTACTTC
NA | TRBJ2-5 | TRBV5-1 | NA | CASSLDPGQGTQYF | TGCGCCAGCAGCTTGGATCCCGGGCAGGGGACCCAGTACTTC
many | TRBJ1-3 | TRBV7-2 | NA | CASSRQGNTIYF | TGTGCCAGCAGCCGCCAGGGAAACACCATATATTTT
NA | TRBJ2-3 | TRBV12-3/TRBV12-4 | TRBD2 | CASSVAGGSTDTQYF | TGTGCCAGCAGCGTAGCGGGGGGGAGCACAGATACGCAGTATTTT
NA | TRBJ2-1 | TRBV2 | TRBD2 | CASSREGTTLNEQFF | TGTGCCAGCAGCCGGGAGGGGACTACCCTCAATGAGCAGTTCTTC
NA | TRBJ2-7 | TRBV7-9 | NA | CASSFLGSSYEQYF | TGTGCCAGCAGCTTCCTCGGGAGCTCCTACGAGCAGTACTTC
many | TRBJ2-7 | TRBV10-3 | NA | CAISESKGYEQYF | TGTGCCATCAGTGAGTCGAAGGGGTACGAGCAGTACTTC
NA | TRBJ2-3 | TRBV24-1 | TRBD2 | CATSDSSGGPFTSTDTQYF | TGTGCCACCAGTGATTCAAGCGGGGGCCCGTTTACATCCACAGATACGCAGTATTTT
NA | TRBJ1-6 | TRBV6-5 | NA | CASSYAPQAYNSPLHF | TGTGCCAGCAGTTACGCCCCACAGGCCTATAATTCACCCCTCCACTTT
few | TRBJ1-5 | TRBV2 | NA | CASSEPQGNQPQHF | TGTGCCAGCAGTGAACCACAGGGCAATCAGCCCCAGCATTTT
many | TRBJ1-6 | TRBV27 | TRBD1 | CASSSGTGSSYNSPLHF | TGTGCCAGCAGCTCCGGGACAGGGAGCTCCTATAATTCACCCCTCCACTTT